This entry features one TCR beta chain sequence. The antigen is unknown. At one end, the junction sequence differs from germline, possibly due to a read error. CDR1 and CDR2 (germline): SGHAT, FQNNGV. The CDR3 is 15 amino acids. This sample was included in a study of shared clonotypes between healthy human individuals. Study-level points and caveats: Researchers sampled blood only, noting tissue repertoires likely differ. Depth of sequencing was expected to influence donor clonotype sharing.

Naive-designated CD8 cells lacked CD45RO, were positively enriched for CCR7, and omitted terminally differentiated effector memory CD45RA+ cells. Method: immunoSEQ multiplex PCR; TCRdb's copy keeps in-frame clones and lacks some. The sample lists around 2.1 million clones, 90% to 95% seen once, with roughly 1.8% in the top ten. The origin of this receptor is a man between 18 and 35 years old in good health. Some clones in this sample may be carry-over from other donors' samples. The specimen was naive CD8+ T cells from PBMCs. The chain links TRBV11-2 to TRBJ2-1; 13 positions match TRBD2. CDR3 nucleotides: TGTGCCAGCAGCTTAGAAATCTCCGGACTAGCGGGAGAGCTCTTC. Translated, it gives CASSLEISGLAGELF.